These 30 T cell receptor beta chains were all obtained from the same sample, sequenced in a study of blood T cell repertoires in COVID-19. TCRdb's copy holds only in-frame clones and misses some; the assay was immunoSEQ multiplex PCR. The sample includes 130,000 or so clones, about four fifths of them seen just once. Sequencing was carried out using peripheral blood. These receptors were collected from a human donor in a cohort sampled during active COVID-19.

J is TRBJ2-7 and V is TRBV9; tentatively, D is TRBD1 (6 bases). The CDR3 length is 15 residues. V gave up 4 bases and J gave up 2 bases, with 16 bases separating them. Germline V gene data show CDR1 as SGDLS and CDR2 as YYNGEE. The CDR3 coding sequence is TGTGCCAGCAGCCCCTCACGGACAGCCACCTACGAGCAGTACTTC. Translated: CASSPSRTATYEQYF.

This clone was counted a single time. The chain is built from TRBV30 and TRBJ2-7; 7 bases map to TRBD2. This CDR3 has 13 residues. Germline assignment: CDR1 GTSNPN and CDR2 SVGIG (reference sequence). The trim removed 2 bases at V and 4 bases at J, leaving 5 bases unmatched. The CDR3 is CAWSRGERYEQYF. CDR3 sequence (DNA): TGTGCCTGGAGTCGGGGGGAGCGGTACGAGCAGTACTTC.

CDR3: CASSQTWTRGYTEAFF. The CDR3 DNA is TGCGCCAGCAGCCAAACCTGGACCAGGGGCTACACTGAAGCTTTCTTT. The chain is built from TRBV4-1 and TRBJ1-1; TRBD1 is a possible D gene (6 bases). V was clipped by 2 bases and J by 3 bases, with 16 bases between them. The CDR3 has 16 amino acids. Looked up from germline, CDR1 is MGHRA and CDR2 is YSYEKL.

This sequence joins TRBV5-4 and TRBJ2-5, with 8 positions matching TRBD2. The CDR3 contains 16 residues. V shed 2 bases and J 2 bases; nucleotides not matched to a gene: 8. Germline V gene sequence: CDR1 SGHNT, CDR2 YYREEE (reference sequence). The CDR3 DNA follows: TGTGCCAGCAGCTTCTATAGCGGGGCTCGACAAGAGACCCAGTACTTC. As protein: CASSFYSGARQETQYF.

This clone has just one count. CDR3 region: CASSQKEEAFF. The DNA for the CDR3 is TGTGCCAGCAGCCAAAAGGAGGAAGCTTTCTTT. The J gene is TRBJ1-1, the V gene TRBV3-1 (or the pseudogene TRBV3-2); no reliable D call. Germline loops: CDR1 LGHDT, CDR2 YNNKEL (reference sequence). The CDR3 spans 11 residues. V lost 2 bases to trimming and J lost 8 bases, with 6 bases between them.

The gene calls are TRBV3-1 (or the pseudogene TRBV3-2) and TRBJ1-6; no clear D gene. With 7 bases removed from V and 2 bases from J, the gap between germline ends came to 12 bases. CDR1 and CDR2 (germline): LGHDT, YNNKEL (reference sequence). The CDR3 contains 15 residues. CDR3 DNA sequence: TGTGCCAGCACTCAACAAGCGGCCTATAATTCACCCCTCCACTTT. It codes for CASTQQAAYNSPLHF.

V usage is TRBV4-1 and J usage is TRBJ2-1, with TRBD2 matching 8 bases. The germline CDR1 and CDR2 sequences are MGHRA and YSYEKL. V lost 5 bases and J lost 7; bases outside the gene matches: 10. The CDR3 is made up of 15 amino acids. CDR3 protein: CASSRDSGATNEQFF. Written as DNA, the CDR3 is TGCGCCAGCAGCAGAGATAGCGGGGCCACTAATGAGCAGTTCTTC.

The V and J genes are TRBV6-2 or TRBV6-3 and TRBJ2-3; TRBD2 matches at 8 bases. CDR3 length: 16 residues. V lost 5 bases and J lost 0; bases outside the gene matches: 7. Per the germline V gene, CDR1 is MNHEY and CDR2 is SVGEGT. CDR3 bases: TGTGCCAGCAGTACGGGACTAGAGACTAGCACAGATACGCAGTATTTT. Encoded protein: CASSTGLETSTDTQYF.

This clone showed up just a few times. The V and J genes are TRBV6-5 and TRBJ1-6; 7 positions match TRBD1. Germline values: CDR1 MNHEY, CDR2 SVGAGI. The length of the CDR3 is 12 residues. Trimming at V came to 7 bases and at J to 8 bases, leaving 2 bases not matched to a gene. CDR3 in amino acids: CASNQGDSPLHF. The CDR3 DNA follows: TGTGCCAGCAATCAGGGGGATTCACCCCTCCACTTT.

This chain uses TRBV3-1 (or the pseudogene TRBV3-2) with TRBJ2-6; 7 nucleotides line up with TRBD1. Germline-derived CDR1 and CDR2 are LGHDT and YNNKEL (reference sequence). CDR3 length equals 19 residues. V lost 5 bases to trimming and J lost 0 bases; unmatched junction nucleotides: 13. The CDR3 DNA reads TGTGCCAGCAGCAAATGGAAGGGACAGTTGTACTCTGGGGCCAACGTCCTGACTTTC. Its protein is CASSKWKGQLYSGANVLTF.

V is TRBV4-1 and J is TRBJ1-2, with D unresolved. The germline V gene encodes CDR1 MGHRA and CDR2 YSYEKL. V lost 6 bases, J lost 3 bases, and 11 bases lay in between. This CDR3 contains 13 residues. The CDR3, as DNA: TGCGCCAGCAGTCCAGGTTCGGACTATGGCTACACCTTC. This encodes CASSPGSDYGYTF.

The V call is TRBV7-6, the J call TRBJ2-2, with 8 bases fitting TRBD1. Germline-derived CDR1 and CDR2 are SGHVS and FNYEAQ. Trimming at V came to 1 base and at J to 1 base, leaving 5 bases not matched to a gene. This CDR3 spans 17 amino acids. CDR3 amino acids: CASSLGMDRVNTGELFF. CDR3 DNA sequence: TGTGCCAGCAGCTTAGGGATGGACAGGGTGAACACCGGGGAGCTGTTTTTT.

This sequence joins TRBV7-6 and TRBJ2-1; 8 bases align to TRBD2. Germline CDR1 and CDR2: SGHVS and FNYEAQ. After removal of 5 bases from V and 8 bases from J, the junction contained 14 bases not matched to a gene. This CDR3 contains 16 residues. The CDR3 loop is CASSGQSSGLGDEQFF. DNA of the CDR3: TGTGCCAGCAGCGGACAGTCTAGCGGGCTAGGGGATGAGCAGTTCTTC.

The chain uses TRBV6-6 and TRBJ2-2; the match to TRBD2 covers 8 bases. J gave up 3 bases and V 7 bases, and 10 bases lay outside the gene matches. Germline V gene sequence: CDR1 MNHNY, CDR2 SVGAGI (reference sequence). The CDR3 is 16 amino acids. The CDR3 nucleotides read TGTGCCAGCACTAACGCAGGCGGGGGGCACACCGGGGAGCTGTTTTTT. Protein sequence: CASTNAGGGHTGELFF.

V usage is TRBV7-9 and J usage is TRBJ2-1; TRBD1 is a possible D gene (6 bases). The length of the CDR3 is 17 residues. Deletions cut 4 bases from V and 7 bases from J, with 23 bases between. Germline assignment: CDR1 SEHNR and CDR2 FQNEAQ (reference sequence). CDR3 coding DNA: TGTGCCAGCAGCTATCTCCGGGACACGGTCCGAGGGAATGAGCAGTTCTTC. Its translation: CASSYLRDTVRGNEQFF.

The gene calls are TRBV2 and TRBJ1-2; D remains unclear. CDR3 length equals 13 residues. The germline gives CDR1 SNHLY, CDR2 FYNNEI. V dropped 6 bases and J dropped 1 base, with 9 bases sitting between them. The CDR3 sequence: CASREEGNYGYTF. The CDR3 DNA reads TGTGCCAGCAGGGAGGAAGGTAACTATGGCTACACCTTC.

Details on this clone: The junction departs from the called germline gene at one end, perhaps through a read error. The chain couples TRBV5-1 to TRBJ1-2; 8 bases map to TRBD1. CDR1 and CDR2 from the germline V gene are SGHRS and YFSETQ. The CDR3 sequence is 13 residues long. Here the CDR3 reads CASSRDRTSEVAF. The CDR3 bases are TGCGCCAGCAGCAGGGACAGGACCTCCGAAGTTGCCTTC.

V gene TRBV3-1 (or the pseudogene TRBV3-2) combines with J gene TRBJ2-1; 10 nucleotides agree with TRBD2. V shed 5 bases and J 11 bases; nucleotides not matched to a gene: 9. CDR3 length: 14 amino acids. Germline V gene sequence: CDR1 LGHDT, CDR2 YNNKEL (reference sequence). For the CDR3, the DNA is TGTGCCAGCAGCGGTTCGAGCGGGGGGGCTCAGCAGTTCTTC. Translating it yields CASSGSSGGAQQFF.

This chain connects TRBV19 to TRBJ1-2; 8 bases match TRBD1. V lost 3 bases, J lost 5 bases, and 8 bases stayed unmatched. The CDR3 runs to 15 residues. The V gene's germline CDR1 is LNHDA and CDR2 SQIVND (reference sequence). CDR3 bases: TGTGCCAGTAGTATCCCTGGACAGGGCGGGTATGGCTACACCTTC. It encodes CASSIPGQGGYGYTF.

The chain couples TRBV12-3 or TRBV12-4 to TRBJ2-5; D not certain. The CDR3 spans 13 residues. Trimming cost V 2 bases and J 0 bases, with 4 bases left between them. The CDR3 spells CASSLSYQETQYF. CDR3 DNA sequence: TGTGCCAGCAGTTTATCCTACCAAGAGACCCAGTACTTC.

The chain uses TRBV3-1 (or the pseudogene TRBV3-2) and TRBJ2-7, with TRBD2 matching over 8 bases. V was clipped by 3 bases and J by 4 bases; unmatched bases: 2. This CDR3 spans 13 amino acids. Germline V gives CDR1 LGHDT, CDR2 YNNKEL (reference sequence). The CDR3 reads CASSQTSAYEQYF. The CDR3 bases are TGTGCCAGCAGCCAGACTAGCGCGTACGAGCAGTACTTC.

This chain links TRBV19 with TRBJ2-1; 10 bases fit TRBD1. V lost 3 bases to trimming and J lost 10 bases; unmatched junction nucleotides: 6. Per the germline V gene, CDR1 is LNHDA and CDR2 is SQIVND (reference sequence). This CDR3 is built from 14 residues. This chain's CDR3 is CASSIGTGDMEQFF. CDR3 nucleotide sequence: TGTGCCAGTAGTATCGGGACAGGGGATATGGAGCAGTTCTTC. Complete variable domain (other parts from reference TRBV19 and TRBJ2-1): DGGITQSPKYLFRKEGQNVTLSCEQNLNHDAMYWYRQDPGQGLRLIYYSQIVNDFQKGDIAEGYSVSREKKESFPLTVTSAQKNPTAFYLCASSIGTGDMEQFFGPGTRLTVL.

This clone was detected only a few times. The rearrangement joins TRBV5-5 to TRBJ2-1, with D possibly being TRBD1 (5 bases). The germline V and J ends were trimmed by 0 bases and 4 bases, with 11 bases remaining between them. The CDR3 spans 15 residues. Germline CDR1 is SGHKS and CDR2 is YYEKEE (reference sequence). CDR3 loop: CASSLAWAGYNEQFF. Here the CDR3 DNA reads TGTGCCAGCAGCTTGGCGTGGGCAGGGTACAATGAGCAGTTCTTC.

This chain joins TRBV28 and TRBJ2-5, with TRBD2 identical over 10 bases. The CDR3 is 19 residues long. Per germline, CDR1 MDHEN and CDR2 SYDVKM. Trimming cost V 5 bases and J 4 bases; bases outside gene matches: 19. The DNA of the CDR3 is TGTGCCAGCAGTACCTCTAGCGGGGGTCCTATGGGGGCCGGAGAGACCCAGTACTTC. Encoded protein: CASSTSSGGPMGAGETQYF. Looking up the rest from reference TRBV28 and TRBJ2-5 gives the full variable domain: DVKVTQSSRYLVKRTGEKVFLECVQDMDHENMFWYRQDPGLGLRLIYFSYDVKMKEKGDIPEGYSVSREKKERFSLILESASTNQTSMYLCASSTSSGGPMGAGETQYFGPGTRLLVL.

On this clone itself: In the same sample, other DNA sequences code for this CDR3. The J gene is TRBJ2-7, the V gene TRBV9, with TRBD2 as a possible D gene (6 bases). Trimming pared 2 bases from V and 2 bases from J, leaving 14 bases between. The CDR3 totals 15 residues. Germline loops: CDR1 SGDLS, CDR2 YYNGEE. CDR3 sequence reads: CASSVGSGGAYEQYF. CDR3 DNA: TGTGCCAGCAGCGTTGGGAGCGGAGGGGCCTACGAGCAGTACTTC.

The genes are TRBV5-6 and TRBJ1-5; D not certain. The CDR3 extends over 14 amino acids. Trimming took 9 bases from V and 10 from J, leaving 23 bases between them. Germline V gene lookup returns CDR1 SGHDT and CDR2 YYEEEE. This chain's CDR3 is CANHLITTIRPQHF. The CDR3 bases are TGTGCCAACCACCTGATAACAACAATCAGACCCCAGCATTTT.

The chain is built from TRBV2 and TRBJ1-2; 7 positions match TRBD1. Germline values: CDR1 SNHLY, CDR2 FYNNEI. The CDR3 runs 11 residues. Trimming at V came to 7 bases and at J to 5 bases, leaving 1 base not matched to a gene. CDR3 nucleotide sequence: TGTGCCAGCATGACAGGGTATGGCTACACCTTC. It codes for CASMTGYGYTF.

The chain employs TRBV7-9 and TRBJ1-2, with 10 bases aligning to TRBD1. J was trimmed by 5 bases and V by 1 base; bases with no gene match: 1. This CDR3 comprises 14 residues. Germline CDR1 reads SEHNR; CDR2 reads FQNEAQ (reference sequence). DNA of the CDR3: TGTGCCAGCAGCTTAGGACAGGGGGCTTATGGCTACACCTTC. This translates into CASSLGQGAYGYTF.

The chain employs TRBV3-1 (or the pseudogene TRBV3-2) and TRBJ2-5; D call uncertain. There are 14 residues in the CDR3. From germline, CDR1 is LGHDT and CDR2 YNNKEL (reference sequence). Trimming pared 10 bases from V and 4 bases from J, leaving 19 bases between. CDR3 bases: TGTGCCAACACCAGTTGGTGGTACCGAGAGACCCAGTACTTC. This sequence encodes CANTSWWYRETQYF.

This clone occurred a few times. The chain links TRBV30 to TRBJ1-6; D not certain. V gave up 1 base and J gave up 8 bases, with 12 bases separating them. CDR3 length equals 14 residues. Looked up from germline, CDR1 is GTSNPN and CDR2 is SVGIG (reference sequence). CDR3 sequence: CAWSGAERDSPLHF. The CDR3 coding sequence is TGTGCCTGGAGTGGAGCCGAGAGGGATTCACCCCTCCACTTT.